These 8 T cell receptor beta chains came from one sample sequenced in a study of shared clonotypes between healthy human individuals. Here immunoSEQ multiplex PCR was the method, and the copy in TCRdb shows in-frame clones only, minus some. The table includes roughly 1.5 million clones, 95% to 99% detected once. Sequenced input: naive CD4+ T cells sorted from blood. Subset: CD45RA+ positively selected. These TCRs come from a man in his thirties or forties in good health.

Worth noting for this clone: Other nucleotide sequences from this sample produce the same CDR3. The chain carries TRBV7-2 and TRBJ2-1, with TRBD2 identical over 9 bases. The V segment lost 3 bases and the J segment 3 bases; nucleotides outside the gene matches: 0. CDR1 and CDR2 from the germline V gene are SGHTA and FQGNSA. There are 14 residues in the CDR3. CDR3 protein: CASSFSGSYNEQFF. The CDR3 bases are TGTGCCAGCAGCTTTAGCGGGAGCTACAATGAGCAGTTCTTC.

This chain links TRBV9 with TRBJ2-2; D ambiguous. Germline CDR1 SGDLS, CDR2 YYNGEE. The V end lost 2 bases, the J end lost 2 bases, and 13 bases lay between the germline ends. The CDR3 runs 16 residues. This CDR3 is CASSVMRPPNTGELFF. The CDR3 DNA reads as TGTGCCAGCAGCGTCATGCGGCCCCCCAACACCGGGGAGCTGTTTTTT.

The table lists this clone with a count of one. The J gene is TRBJ1-5, the V gene TRBV6-5, with D possibly matching TRBD1 (6 bases). CDR3 length equals 14 residues. The germline CDR1 and CDR2 sequences are MNHEY and SVGAGI. The V gene lost 4 bases and the J gene lost 6 bases, with 13 bases spanning the gap. The CDR3 sequence: CASSLRQVPQPQHF. The CDR3 nucleotides are TGTGCCAGCAGTTTACGACAGGTCCCTCAGCCCCAGCATTTT.

The chain uses TRBV7-2 and TRBJ1-2; TRBD1 is a possible D gene (5 bases). With 5 bases removed from V and 4 bases from J, the gap between germline ends came to 14 bases. Looked up from germline, CDR1 is SGHTA and CDR2 is FQGNSA. This CDR3 has 14 residues. CDR3 in amino acids: CASSPTGGFYGYTF. CDR3 DNA sequence: TGTGCCAGCAGCCCAACGGGGGGATTCTATGGCTACACCTTC.

The rearrangement links TRBV18 to TRBJ2-2; 8 bases line up with TRBD2. CDR3 length: 16 residues. Losses at the gene ends were 3 bases for V and 7 bases for J; bases not matched to a gene: 10. Germline V gene lookup returns CDR1 KGHSH and CDR2 LQKENI. The CDR3 here is CASSPRPSGGGGELFF. In DNA, the CDR3 is TGTGCCAGCTCACCGCGTCCCAGCGGGGGTGGCGGGGAGCTGTTTTTT.

As regards this clone: The identical CDR3 is also encoded by other nucleotide sequences in the sample. The genes are TRBV2 and TRBJ2-7, with D uncertain. Per germline, CDR1 SNHLY and CDR2 FYNNEI. The CDR3 consists of 11 residues. Trimming removed 3 bases from V and 4 bases from J, with 4 bases in between. The CDR3 bases are TGTGCCAGCAGTGATGGATACGAGCAGTACTTC. It codes for CASSDGYEQYF.

The chain is built from TRBV11-2 and TRBJ2-7; D gene uncertain. This CDR3 region has 13 residues. V shed 5 bases and J shed 4 bases, with 12 bases lying between them. Germline assignment: CDR1 SGHAT and CDR2 FQNNGV. In DNA, the CDR3 is TGTGCCAGCAGCATGGTGGCCGGATACGAGCAGTACTTC. It is translated as CASSMVAGYEQYF.

This rearrangement joins TRBV18 to TRBJ1-4, with D perhaps TRBD1 (5 bases). CDR1 and CDR2 from the germline V gene are KGHSH and LQKENI. The CDR3 is 12 amino acids. Trimming removed 4 bases from V and 8 bases from J, with 8 bases in between. The CDR3 protein is CASSQGREKLFF. The CDR3 DNA follows: TGTGCCAGCTCACAGGGACGAGAAAAACTGTTTTTT.